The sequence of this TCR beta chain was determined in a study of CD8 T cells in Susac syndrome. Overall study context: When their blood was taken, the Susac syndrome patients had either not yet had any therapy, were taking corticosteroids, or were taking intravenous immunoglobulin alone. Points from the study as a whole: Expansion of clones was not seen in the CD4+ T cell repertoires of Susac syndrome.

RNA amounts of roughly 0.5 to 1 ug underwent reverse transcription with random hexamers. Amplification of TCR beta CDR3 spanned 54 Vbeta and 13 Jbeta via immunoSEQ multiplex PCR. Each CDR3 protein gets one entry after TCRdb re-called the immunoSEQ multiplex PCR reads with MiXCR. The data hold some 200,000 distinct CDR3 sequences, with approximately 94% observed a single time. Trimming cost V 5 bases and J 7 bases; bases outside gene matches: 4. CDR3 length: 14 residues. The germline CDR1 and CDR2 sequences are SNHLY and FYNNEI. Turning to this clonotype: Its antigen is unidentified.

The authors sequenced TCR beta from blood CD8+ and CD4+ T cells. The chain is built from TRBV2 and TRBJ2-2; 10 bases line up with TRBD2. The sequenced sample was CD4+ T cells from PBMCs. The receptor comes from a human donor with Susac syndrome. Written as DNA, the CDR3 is TGTGCCAGCAGTCGACTAGCGGGTAGCGGGGAGCTGTTTTTT. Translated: CASSRLAGSGELFF. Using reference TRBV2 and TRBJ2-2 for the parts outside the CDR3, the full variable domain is EPEVTQTPSHQVTQMGQEVILRCVPISNHLYFYWYRQILGQKVEFLVSFYNNEISEKSEIFDDQFSVERPDGSNFTLKIRSTKLEDSAMYFCASSRLAGSGELFFGEGSRLTVL.